This is a list of T cell receptor beta chains from one sample in a study of blood T cell repertoires in COVID-19. The protocol was immunoSEQ multiplex PCR, while the TCRdb copy is restricted to in-frame clones and leaves out a portion. The sample includes about 140,000 clones, 84% of them seen just once. Sequences were obtained from peripheral blood. Receptors were obtained from a woman of 80 years or more in a cohort sampled during active or convalescent COVID-19. Each CDR3 is given with its conserved first and last residue. The order of the fields is J gene, D gene, clone size, V gene, CDR3 DNA, CDR3 protein. A D gene is named only where the DNA matches it firmly. Clone size is shown for a subset of rows, as once, few, many or a class of expanded clone.

j_call: TRBJ1-2
d_call: .
clone_size: few
v_call: TRBV7-3
cdr3_nt: TGTGCCAGCAGCCCCCTGCCAGGGCTGGGCTACACCTTC
cdr3_aa: CASSPLPGLGYTF

j_call: TRBJ2-1
d_call: TRBD2
clone_size: few
v_call: TRBV5-1
cdr3_nt: TGCGCCAGCAGCCGGAGACTAGCGAGCTCCTACAATGAGCAGTTCTTC
cdr3_aa: CASSRRLASSYNEQFF

j_call: TRBJ2-3
d_call: TRBD1
clone_size: .
v_call: TRBV27
cdr3_nt: TGTGCCAGCAGTTTATGGAGGGGGTGGGGACAGGGAACAGATACGCAGTATTTT
cdr3_aa: CASSLWRGWGQGTDTQYF

j_call: TRBJ1-1
d_call: .
clone_size: .
v_call: TRBV3-1/TRBV3-2
cdr3_nt: TGTGCCAGCAGCCGCCGCGGGGATTTGGCTTTCTTT
cdr3_aa: CASSRRGDLAFF

j_call: TRBJ1-4
d_call: TRBD1
clone_size: .
v_call: TRBV2
cdr3_nt: TGTGCCAGCAGCGACAGGGTAGATAATGAAAAACTGTTTTTT
cdr3_aa: CASSDRVDNEKLFF

j_call: TRBJ1-2
d_call: .
clone_size: .
v_call: TRBV4-1
cdr3_nt: TGCGCCAGCAGCCAGAGGTGGGGAGGGAATGGCTACACCTTC
cdr3_aa: CASSQRWGGNGYTF

j_call: TRBJ1-3
d_call: .
clone_size: few
v_call: TRBV19
cdr3_nt: TGTGCCAGTAGAACTCCAGGGACTGGAAACACCATATATTTT
cdr3_aa: CASRTPGTGNTIYF

j_call: TRBJ2-2
d_call: TRBD1
clone_size: .
v_call: TRBV5-6
cdr3_nt: TGTGCCAGCAGCTTGGAGGTTAGGGGGCCCGGGGAGCTGTTTTTT
cdr3_aa: CASSLEVRGPGELFF

j_call: TRBJ2-1
d_call: .
clone_size: .
v_call: TRBV19
cdr3_nt: TGTGCCAGTAGTATTGGCAACTACAATGAGCAGTTCTTC
cdr3_aa: CASSIGNYNEQFF

j_call: TRBJ1-1
d_call: .
clone_size: .
v_call: TRBV12-3/TRBV12-4
cdr3_nt: TGTGCCAGCAGTTTTGGAGATGAAGCTTTCTTT
cdr3_aa: CASSFGDEAFF

j_call: TRBJ2-5
d_call: TRBD2
clone_size: .
v_call: TRBV27
cdr3_nt: TGTGCCAGCAGTTCTCTAGCGGGGGGGCCGGGGGAGACCCAGTACTTC
cdr3_aa: CASSSLAGGPGETQYF

j_call: TRBJ1-5
d_call: .
clone_size: .
v_call: TRBV2
cdr3_nt: TGTGCCAGCAGTGGGACAAGGAATAGCAATCAGCCCCAGCATTTT
cdr3_aa: CASSGTRNSNQPQHF

j_call: TRBJ1-5
d_call: .
clone_size: .
v_call: TRBV7-2
cdr3_nt: TGTGCCAGCAGCTTAGAAGGGGGTGCTAATCAGCCCCAGCATTTT
cdr3_aa: CASSLEGGANQPQHF

j_call: TRBJ2-3
d_call: TRBD2
clone_size: .
v_call: TRBV30
cdr3_nt: TGTGCCTGGAGAGCGGGGGCTTTCACAGATACGCAGTATTTT
cdr3_aa: CAWRAGAFTDTQYF

j_call: TRBJ2-1
d_call: .
clone_size: .
v_call: TRBV19
cdr3_nt: TGTGCCAGTATGCCGCCAGGCTTCTACAATGAGCAGTTCTTC
cdr3_aa: CASMPPGFYNEQFF

j_call: TRBJ1-2
d_call: .
clone_size: once
v_call: TRBV5-1
cdr3_nt: TGCGCCAGCAGCTCCGACCTAGCGGGGGAAGGCTACACCTTC
cdr3_aa: CASSSDLAGEGYTF

j_call: TRBJ2-1
d_call: TRBD2
clone_size: .
v_call: TRBV30
cdr3_nt: TGTGCCTGGAGTGTGGGGTCCGGGGGGGCCAGCAATGAGCAGTTCTTC
cdr3_aa: CAWSVGSGGASNEQFF

j_call: TRBJ2-3
d_call: TRBD2
clone_size: .
v_call: TRBV6-5
cdr3_nt: TGTGCCAGCAGCAACGGGGGGTTAGATACGCAGTATTTT
cdr3_aa: CASSNGGLDTQYF

j_call: TRBJ2-5
d_call: TRBD2
clone_size: once
v_call: TRBV5-5
cdr3_nt: TGTGCCAGCAGCCCGGGACTAGCGGGGGGGCCGGAGACCCAGTACTTC
cdr3_aa: CASSPGLAGGPETQYF

j_call: TRBJ2-2
d_call: .
clone_size: .
v_call: TRBV18
cdr3_nt: TGTGCCAGCTCACGGGGGCCTTTCAGCGGGGAGCTGTTTTTT
cdr3_aa: CASSRGPFSGELFF

j_call: TRBJ2-2
d_call: .
clone_size: .
v_call: TRBV7-9
cdr3_nt: TGTGCCAGCAGCTTGTGGAGACAGACCGGGGAGCTGTTTTTT
cdr3_aa: CASSLWRQTGELFF

j_call: TRBJ2-3
d_call: TRBD2
clone_size: .
v_call: TRBV19
cdr3_nt: TGTGCCAGTACCCGCGCGGGGGGGGGCGTAAGCACAGATACGCAGTATTTT
cdr3_aa: CASTRAGGGVSTDTQYF

j_call: TRBJ2-3
d_call: TRBD1
clone_size: few
v_call: TRBV5-4
cdr3_nt: TGTGCCAGCAGCTCACCAGGGGGTTGGTCGCAGTATTTT
cdr3_aa: CASSSPGGWSQYF

j_call: TRBJ2-3
d_call: TRBD2
clone_size: .
v_call: TRBV28
cdr3_nt: TGTGCCAGCAGTTTTATACTAGCGGGGGGTCCTGAGATGAAAGATACGCAGTATTTT
cdr3_aa: CASSFILAGGPEMKDTQYF

j_call: TRBJ2-1
d_call: TRBD2
clone_size: .
v_call: TRBV5-8
cdr3_nt: TGTGCCAGCAGCCGATATTCTAGCGGGGGGCGTCGGTTCTTC
cdr3_aa: CASSRYSSGGRRFF

j_call: TRBJ2-1
d_call: .
clone_size: .
v_call: TRBV19
cdr3_nt: TGTGCCAGTAGCCAGGTTTCCTACAATGAGCAGTTCTTC
cdr3_aa: CASSQVSYNEQFF

j_call: TRBJ1-6
d_call: TRBD1
clone_size: .
v_call: TRBV5-1
cdr3_nt: TGCGCCAGCAGCCTGACAGGGGGTGCTAATTCACCCCTCCACTTT
cdr3_aa: CASSLTGGANSPLHF

j_call: TRBJ2-1
d_call: TRBD2
clone_size: .
v_call: TRBV11-3
cdr3_nt: TGTGCCAGCAGCTTATCGGGAGGTCGGGAGCAGTTCTTC
cdr3_aa: CASSLSGGREQFF

j_call: TRBJ1-6
d_call: .
clone_size: .
v_call: TRBV10-2
cdr3_nt: TGCGCCAGCGGTCGGGGGATGGGTTCACCCCTCCACTTT
cdr3_aa: CASGRGMGSPLHF

j_call: TRBJ2-1
d_call: TRBD2
clone_size: .
v_call: TRBV27
cdr3_nt: TGTGCCAGCAGTTCTAACATCCTAGCGGGGCAATACAATGAGCAGTTCTTC
cdr3_aa: CASSSNILAGQYNEQFF

j_call: TRBJ1-3
d_call: .
clone_size: .
v_call: TRBV6-1
cdr3_nt: TGTGCCAGCAGTGAAGCATGGGGGCCTGGAAACACCATATATTTT
cdr3_aa: CASSEAWGPGNTIYF

j_call: TRBJ1-3
d_call: TRBD1
clone_size: .
v_call: TRBV7-2
cdr3_nt: TGTGCCAGCAGCCCTGCCAGGGGGCTTGGAAACACCATATATTTT
cdr3_aa: CASSPARGLGNTIYF